Detailed here is one T cell receptor beta chain. With 6 bases clipped from V and 3 bases from J, the junction kept 1 base outside the gene matches. The CDR3 loop spans 14 amino acids. In germline, CDR1 is LGHDT, CDR2 YNNKEL (reference sequence). Clones were sequenced by immunoSEQ multiplex PCR, and TCRdb holds only the in-frame ones, with some missing. The sample has about 100,000 clones; 85% are singletons. The data originate from a study of control samples from healthy donors and cancer patients. The V gene is TRBV3-1 (or the pseudogene TRBV3-2), the J gene TRBJ2-7; 14 nucleotides align to TRBD2. Sequencing was carried out using blood. This receptor was taken from a man aged 30 to 45 in good health. The CDR3 sequence: CASRGTSGGYEQYF. In DNA, the CDR3 is TGTGCCAGCAGAGGGACTAGCGGGGGCTACGAGCAGTACTTC.